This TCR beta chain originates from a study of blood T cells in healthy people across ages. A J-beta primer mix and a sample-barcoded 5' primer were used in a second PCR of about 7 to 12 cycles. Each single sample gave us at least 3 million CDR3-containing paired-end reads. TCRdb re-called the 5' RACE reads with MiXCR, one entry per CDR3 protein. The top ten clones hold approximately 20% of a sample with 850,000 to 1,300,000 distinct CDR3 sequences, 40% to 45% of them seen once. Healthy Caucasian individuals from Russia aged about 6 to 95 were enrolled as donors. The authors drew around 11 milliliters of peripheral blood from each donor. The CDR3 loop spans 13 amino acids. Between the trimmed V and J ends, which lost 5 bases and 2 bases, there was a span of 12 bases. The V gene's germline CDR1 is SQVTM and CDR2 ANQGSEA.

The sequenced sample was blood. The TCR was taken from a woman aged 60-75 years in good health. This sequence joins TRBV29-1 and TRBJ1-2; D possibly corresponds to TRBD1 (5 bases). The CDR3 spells CSVPLGANYGYTF. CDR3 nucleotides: TGCAGCGTTCCTCTAGGGGCGAACTATGGCTACACCTTC.